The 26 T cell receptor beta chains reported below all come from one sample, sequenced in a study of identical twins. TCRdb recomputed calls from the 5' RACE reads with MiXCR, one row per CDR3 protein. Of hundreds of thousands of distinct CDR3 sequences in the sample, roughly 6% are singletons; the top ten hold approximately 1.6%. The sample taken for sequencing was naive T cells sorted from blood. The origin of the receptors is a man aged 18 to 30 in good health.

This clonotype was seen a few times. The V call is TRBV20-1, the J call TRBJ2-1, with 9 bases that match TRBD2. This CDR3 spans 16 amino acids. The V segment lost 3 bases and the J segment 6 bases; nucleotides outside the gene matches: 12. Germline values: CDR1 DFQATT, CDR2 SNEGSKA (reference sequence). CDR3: CSASSLAGLRLNEQFF. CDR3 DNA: TGCAGTGCTAGTTCGCTAGCGGGACTTCGGCTCAATGAGCAGTTCTTC.

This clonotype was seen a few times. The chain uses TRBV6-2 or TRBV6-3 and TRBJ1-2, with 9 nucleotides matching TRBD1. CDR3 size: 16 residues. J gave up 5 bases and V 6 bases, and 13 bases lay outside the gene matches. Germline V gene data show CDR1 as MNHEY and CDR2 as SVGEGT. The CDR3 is CASSSGCLGQGYGYTF. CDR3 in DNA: TGTGCCAGCAGCTCCGGATGTCTTGGACAGGGGTATGGCTACACCTTC.

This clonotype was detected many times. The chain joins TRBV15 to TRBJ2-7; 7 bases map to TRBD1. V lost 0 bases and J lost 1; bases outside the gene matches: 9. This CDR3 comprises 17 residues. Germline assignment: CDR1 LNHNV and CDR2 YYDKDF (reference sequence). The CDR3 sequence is CATSREKPTGNSYEQYF. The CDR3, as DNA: TGTGCCACCAGCAGAGAAAAGCCGACAGGGAATTCCTACGAGCAGTACTTC.

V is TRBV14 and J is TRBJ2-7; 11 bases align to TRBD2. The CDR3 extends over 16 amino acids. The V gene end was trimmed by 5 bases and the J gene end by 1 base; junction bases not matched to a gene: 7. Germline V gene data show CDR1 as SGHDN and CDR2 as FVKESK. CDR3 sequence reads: CASSVGLAETSYEQYF. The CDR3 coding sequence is TGTGCCAGCAGCGTGGGACTAGCGGAAACGTCCTACGAGCAGTACTTC.

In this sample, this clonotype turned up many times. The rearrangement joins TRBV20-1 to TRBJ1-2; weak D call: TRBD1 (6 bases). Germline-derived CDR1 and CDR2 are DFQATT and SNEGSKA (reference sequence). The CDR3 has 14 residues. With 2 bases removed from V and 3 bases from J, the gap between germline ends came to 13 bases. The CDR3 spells CSARRGGAHYGYTF. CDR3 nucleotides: TGCAGTGCTAGAAGGGGGGGCGCGCACTATGGCTACACCTTC.

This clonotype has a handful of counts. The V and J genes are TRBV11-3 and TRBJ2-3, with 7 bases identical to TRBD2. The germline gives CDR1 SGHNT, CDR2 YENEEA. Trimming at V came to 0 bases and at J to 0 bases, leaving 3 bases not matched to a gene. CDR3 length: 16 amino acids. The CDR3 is CASSLDGTKSTDTQYF. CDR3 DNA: TGTGCCAGCAGCTTAGATGGGACTAAAAGCACAGATACGCAGTATTTT.

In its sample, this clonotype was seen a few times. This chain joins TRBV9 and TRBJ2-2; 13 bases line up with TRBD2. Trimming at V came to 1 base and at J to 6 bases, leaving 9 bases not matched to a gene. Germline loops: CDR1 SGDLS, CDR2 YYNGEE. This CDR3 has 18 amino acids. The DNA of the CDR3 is TGTGCCAGCAGCGTATGGATCGGGACTAGCGGGACCGCCGGGGAGCTGTTTTTT. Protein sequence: CASSVWIGTSGTAGELFF.

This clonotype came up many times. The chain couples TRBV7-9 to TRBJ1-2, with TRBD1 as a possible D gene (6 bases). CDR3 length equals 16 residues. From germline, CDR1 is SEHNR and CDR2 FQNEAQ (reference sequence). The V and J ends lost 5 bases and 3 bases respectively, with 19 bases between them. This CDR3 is CASSPPQGQSYYGYTF. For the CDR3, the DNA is TGTGCCAGCAGCCCGCCACAGGGTCAAAGCTACTATGGCTACACCTTC.

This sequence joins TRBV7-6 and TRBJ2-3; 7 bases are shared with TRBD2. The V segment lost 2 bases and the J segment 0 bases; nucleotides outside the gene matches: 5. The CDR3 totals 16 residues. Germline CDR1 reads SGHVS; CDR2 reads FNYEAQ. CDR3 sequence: CASSLNPSGSTDTQYF. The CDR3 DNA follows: TGTGCCAGCAGCTTAAACCCTAGCGGAAGCACAGATACGCAGTATTTT.

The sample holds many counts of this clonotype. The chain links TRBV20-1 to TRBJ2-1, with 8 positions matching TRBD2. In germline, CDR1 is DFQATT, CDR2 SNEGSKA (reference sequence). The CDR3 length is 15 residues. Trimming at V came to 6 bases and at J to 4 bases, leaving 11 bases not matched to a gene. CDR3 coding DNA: TGCAGTGCCCCACCCCCGGCGGGAGGATACAATGAGCAGTTCTTC. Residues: CSAPPPAGGYNEQFF.

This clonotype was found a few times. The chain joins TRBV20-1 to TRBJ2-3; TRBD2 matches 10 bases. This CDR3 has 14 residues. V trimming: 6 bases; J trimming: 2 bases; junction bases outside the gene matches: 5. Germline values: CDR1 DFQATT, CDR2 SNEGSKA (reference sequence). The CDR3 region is CSAPGTSDTDTQYF. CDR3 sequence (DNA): TGCAGTGCGCCCGGGACTAGCGACACAGATACGCAGTATTTT.

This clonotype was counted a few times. Here the CDR3 reads CASSLDSPGATDEQFF. CDR3 bases: TGTGCCAGCAGCTTAGATAGTCCGGGGGCGACGGATGAGCAGTTCTTC. The chain is built from TRBV11-2 and TRBJ2-1, with D perhaps matching TRBD1 or TRBD2 (6 bases each). The CDR3 is 16 residues long. The germline V gene encodes CDR1 SGHAT and CDR2 FQNNGV. V gave up 0 bases and J gave up 8 bases, with 17 bases separating them.

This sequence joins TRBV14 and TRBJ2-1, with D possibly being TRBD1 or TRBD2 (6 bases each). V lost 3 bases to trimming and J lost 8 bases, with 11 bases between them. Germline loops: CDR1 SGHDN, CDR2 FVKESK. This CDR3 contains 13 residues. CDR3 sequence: CASSQGGGDEQFF. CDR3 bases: TGTGCCAGCAGCCAGGGGGGCGGAGATGAGCAGTTCTTC.

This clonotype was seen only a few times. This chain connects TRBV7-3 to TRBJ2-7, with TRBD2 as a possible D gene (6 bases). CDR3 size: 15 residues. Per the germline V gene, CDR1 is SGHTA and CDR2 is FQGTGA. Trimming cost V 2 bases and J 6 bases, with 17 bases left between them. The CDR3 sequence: CASSLSGGVSGEQYF. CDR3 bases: TGTGCCAGCAGCTTATCGGGCGGGGTGAGCGGCGAGCAGTACTTC.

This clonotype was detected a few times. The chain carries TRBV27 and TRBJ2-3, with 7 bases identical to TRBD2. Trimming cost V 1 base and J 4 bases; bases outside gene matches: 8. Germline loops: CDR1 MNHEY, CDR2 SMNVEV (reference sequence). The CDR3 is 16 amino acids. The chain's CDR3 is CASSLFVGGISDTQYF. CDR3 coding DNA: TGTGCCAGCAGTTTATTCGTGGGAGGGATCTCAGATACGCAGTATTTT.

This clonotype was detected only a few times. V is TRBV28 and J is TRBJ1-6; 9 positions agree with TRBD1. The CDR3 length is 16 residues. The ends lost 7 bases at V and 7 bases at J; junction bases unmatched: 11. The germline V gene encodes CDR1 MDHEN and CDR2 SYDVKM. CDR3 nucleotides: TGTGCCAGCAACTCTCCCGGACAGGGGAGGAATTCACCCCTCCACTTT. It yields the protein CASNSPGQGRNSPLHF.

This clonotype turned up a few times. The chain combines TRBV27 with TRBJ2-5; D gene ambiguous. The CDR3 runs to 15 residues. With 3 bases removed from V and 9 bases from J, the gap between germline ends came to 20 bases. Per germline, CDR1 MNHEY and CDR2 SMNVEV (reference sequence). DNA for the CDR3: TGTGCCAGCAGTTTCACGGGTCTCGGGTTGTGGGCCCAGTACTTC. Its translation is CASSFTGLGLWAQYF.

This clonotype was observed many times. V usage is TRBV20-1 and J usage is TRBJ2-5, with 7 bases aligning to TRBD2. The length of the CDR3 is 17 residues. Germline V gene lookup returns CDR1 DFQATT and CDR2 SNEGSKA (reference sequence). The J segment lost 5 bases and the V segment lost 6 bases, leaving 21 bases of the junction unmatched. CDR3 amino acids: CSAILGRGTAGRETQYF. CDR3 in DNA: TGCAGTGCCATACTCGGGCGGGGAACAGCGGGGAGGGAGACCCAGTACTTC.

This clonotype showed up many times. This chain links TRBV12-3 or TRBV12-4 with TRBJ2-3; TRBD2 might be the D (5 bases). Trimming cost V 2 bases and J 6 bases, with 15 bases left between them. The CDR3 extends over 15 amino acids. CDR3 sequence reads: CASSLSGGVSDTQYF. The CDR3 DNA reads TGTGCCAGCAGTTTAAGTGGAGGAGTGTCGGATACGCAGTATTTT.

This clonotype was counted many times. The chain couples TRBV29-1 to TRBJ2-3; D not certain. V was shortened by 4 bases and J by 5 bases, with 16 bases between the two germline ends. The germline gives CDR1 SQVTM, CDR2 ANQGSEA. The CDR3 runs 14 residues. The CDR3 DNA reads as TGCAGCGTTGCGCATCTCATAAATCAAGATACGCAGTATTTT. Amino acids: CSVAHLINQDTQYF.

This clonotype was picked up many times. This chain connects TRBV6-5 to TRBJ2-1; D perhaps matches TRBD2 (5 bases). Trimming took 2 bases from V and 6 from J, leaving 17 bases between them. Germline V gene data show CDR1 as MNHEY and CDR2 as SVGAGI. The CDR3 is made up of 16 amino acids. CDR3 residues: CASSYRPNRRGNEQFF. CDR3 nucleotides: TGTGCCAGCAGTTACCGGCCAAACCGACGGGGCAATGAGCAGTTCTTC.

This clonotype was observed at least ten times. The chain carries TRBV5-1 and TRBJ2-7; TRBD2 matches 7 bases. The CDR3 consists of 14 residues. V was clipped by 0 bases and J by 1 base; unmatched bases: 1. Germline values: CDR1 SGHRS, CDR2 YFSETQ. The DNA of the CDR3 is TGCGCCAGCAGCTTGGGGACTAGATCCTACGAGCAGTACTTC. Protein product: CASSLGTRSYEQYF.

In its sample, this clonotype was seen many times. This chain's CDR3 is CASSTHGTVNTEAFF. CDR3 coding DNA: TGTGCCAGCAGTACCCACGGGACGGTGAACACTGAAGCTTTCTTT. The chain joins TRBV6-2 or TRBV6-3 to TRBJ1-1; D is perhaps TRBD1 (5 bases). The CDR3 is made up of 15 amino acids. V lost 5 bases and J 0 bases, leaving 13 bases between the germline ends. Germline-derived CDR1 and CDR2 are MNHEY and SVGEGT.

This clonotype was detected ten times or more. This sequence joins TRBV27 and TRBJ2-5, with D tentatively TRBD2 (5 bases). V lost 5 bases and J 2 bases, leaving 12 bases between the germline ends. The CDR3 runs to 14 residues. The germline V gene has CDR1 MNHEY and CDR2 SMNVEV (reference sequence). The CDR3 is CASSQHGVQETQYF. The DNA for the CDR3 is TGTGCCAGCAGTCAGCACGGGGTACAAGAGACCCAGTACTTC.

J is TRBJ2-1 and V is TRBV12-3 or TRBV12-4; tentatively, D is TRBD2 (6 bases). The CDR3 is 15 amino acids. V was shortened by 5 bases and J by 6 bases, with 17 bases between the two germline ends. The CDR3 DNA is TGTGCCAGCAGTGGACGGGACTCCGGGGTCAATGAGCAGTTCTTC. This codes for CASSGRDSGVNEQFF.

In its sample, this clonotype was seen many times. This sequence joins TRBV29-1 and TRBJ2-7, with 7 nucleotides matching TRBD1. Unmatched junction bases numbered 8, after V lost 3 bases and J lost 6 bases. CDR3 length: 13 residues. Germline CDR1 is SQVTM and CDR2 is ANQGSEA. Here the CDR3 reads CSVDTGAASEQYF. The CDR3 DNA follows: TGCAGCGTTGACACAGGGGCGGCCTCCGAGCAGTACTTC.